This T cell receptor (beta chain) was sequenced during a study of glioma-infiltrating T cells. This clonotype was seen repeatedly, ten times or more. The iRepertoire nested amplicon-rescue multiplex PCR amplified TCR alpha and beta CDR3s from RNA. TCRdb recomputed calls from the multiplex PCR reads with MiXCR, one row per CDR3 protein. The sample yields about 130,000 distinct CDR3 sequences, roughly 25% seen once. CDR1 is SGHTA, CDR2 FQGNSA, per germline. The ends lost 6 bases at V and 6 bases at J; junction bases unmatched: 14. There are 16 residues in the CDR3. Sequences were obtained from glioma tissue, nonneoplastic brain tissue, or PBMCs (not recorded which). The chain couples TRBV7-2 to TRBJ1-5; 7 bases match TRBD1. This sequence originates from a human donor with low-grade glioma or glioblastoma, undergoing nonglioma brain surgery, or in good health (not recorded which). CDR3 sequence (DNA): TGTGCCAGCAGTCGAGAAGGGGGCGCGACCGGTCAGCCCCAGCATTTT. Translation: CASSREGGATGQPQHF.